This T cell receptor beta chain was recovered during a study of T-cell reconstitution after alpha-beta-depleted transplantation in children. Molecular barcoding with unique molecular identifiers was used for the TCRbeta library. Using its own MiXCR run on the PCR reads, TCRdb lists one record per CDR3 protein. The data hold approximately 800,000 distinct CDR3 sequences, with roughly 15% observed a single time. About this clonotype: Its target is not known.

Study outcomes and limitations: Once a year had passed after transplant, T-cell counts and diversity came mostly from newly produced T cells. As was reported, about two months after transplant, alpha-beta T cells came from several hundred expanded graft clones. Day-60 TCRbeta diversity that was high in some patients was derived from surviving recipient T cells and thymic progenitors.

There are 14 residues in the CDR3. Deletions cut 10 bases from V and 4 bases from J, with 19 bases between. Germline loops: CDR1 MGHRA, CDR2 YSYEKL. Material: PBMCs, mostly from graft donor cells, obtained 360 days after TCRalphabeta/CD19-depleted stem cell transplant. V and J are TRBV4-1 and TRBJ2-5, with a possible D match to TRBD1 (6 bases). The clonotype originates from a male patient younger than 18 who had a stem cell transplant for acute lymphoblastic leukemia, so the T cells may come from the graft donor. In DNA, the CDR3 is TGCGCCACTGGGTCCGGGACACCTTTAGAGACCCAGTACTTC. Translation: CATGSGTPLETQYF.